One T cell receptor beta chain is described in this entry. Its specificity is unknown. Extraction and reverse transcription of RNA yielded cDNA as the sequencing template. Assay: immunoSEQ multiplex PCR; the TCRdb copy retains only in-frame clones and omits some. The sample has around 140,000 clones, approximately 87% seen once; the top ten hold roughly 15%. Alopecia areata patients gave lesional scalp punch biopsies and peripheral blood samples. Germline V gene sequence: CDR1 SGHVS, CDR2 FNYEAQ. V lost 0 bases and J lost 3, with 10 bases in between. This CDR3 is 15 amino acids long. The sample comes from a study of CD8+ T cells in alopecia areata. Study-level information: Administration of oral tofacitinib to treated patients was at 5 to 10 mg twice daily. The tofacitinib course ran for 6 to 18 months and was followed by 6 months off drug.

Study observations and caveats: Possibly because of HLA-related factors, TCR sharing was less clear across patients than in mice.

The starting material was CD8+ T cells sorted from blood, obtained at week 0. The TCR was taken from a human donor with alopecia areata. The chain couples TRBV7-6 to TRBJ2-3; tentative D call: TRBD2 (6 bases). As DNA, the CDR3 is TGTGCCAGCAGCTTAGCCCAGCGGGCTACAGATACGCAGTATTTT. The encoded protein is CASSLAQRATDTQYF.